This T cell receptor beta chain originates from a study of shared clonotypes between healthy human individuals. Study results and caveats: Generation probabilities were higher for clonotypes shared across all four sorted-subset donors than for unshared ones.

On this clone: Its antigen is unidentified.

Trimming shortened V by 5 bases and J by 8 bases, and 18 bases separated the two germline ends. Per the germline V gene, CDR1 is SNHLY and CDR2 is FYNNEI. The CDR3 sequence is 14 residues long. This table comes from immunoSEQ multiplex PCR, and its TCRdb copy is limited to in-frame clones, with some not included. The sample contains hundreds of thousands of clones, under 80% of which appear only once. Sequencing was carried out using memory CD4+ T cells sorted from blood. The subset here: CD45RA-negative fraction. This chain uses TRBV2 with TRBJ1-1; D is ambiguous. The receptor comes from a woman aged 30 to 39 in good health. The CDR3 DNA sequence: TGTGCCAGCAGTTTGGAAGGACGCCTCCACGAAGCTTTCTTT. This translates into CASSLEGRLHEAFF.